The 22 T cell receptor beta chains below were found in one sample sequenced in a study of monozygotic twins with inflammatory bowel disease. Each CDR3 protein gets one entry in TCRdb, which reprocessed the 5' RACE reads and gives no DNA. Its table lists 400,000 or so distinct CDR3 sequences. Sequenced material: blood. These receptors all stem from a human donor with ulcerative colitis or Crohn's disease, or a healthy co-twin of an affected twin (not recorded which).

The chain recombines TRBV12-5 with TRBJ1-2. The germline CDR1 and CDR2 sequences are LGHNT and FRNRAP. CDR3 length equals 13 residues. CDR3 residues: CASGSDAFYGYTF. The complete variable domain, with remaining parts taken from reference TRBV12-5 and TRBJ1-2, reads DARVTQTPRHKVTEMGQEVTMRCQPILGHNTVFWYRQTMMQGLELLAYFRNRAPLDDSGMPKDRFSAEMPDATLATLKIQPSEPRDSAVYFCASGSDAFYGYTFGSGTRLTVV.

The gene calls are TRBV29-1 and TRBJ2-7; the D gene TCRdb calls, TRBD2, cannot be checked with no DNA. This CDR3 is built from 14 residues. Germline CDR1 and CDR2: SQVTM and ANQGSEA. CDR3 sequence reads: CSVLLAAGRNEQYF.

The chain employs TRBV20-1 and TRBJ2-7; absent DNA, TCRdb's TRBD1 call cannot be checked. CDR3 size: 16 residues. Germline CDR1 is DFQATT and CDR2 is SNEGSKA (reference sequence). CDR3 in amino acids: CSARDPKVRGSYEQYF.

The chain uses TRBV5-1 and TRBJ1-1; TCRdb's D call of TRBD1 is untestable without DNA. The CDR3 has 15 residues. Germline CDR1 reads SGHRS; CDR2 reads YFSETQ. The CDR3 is CASSLMLIQGAEAFF. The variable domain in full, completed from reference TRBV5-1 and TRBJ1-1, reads KAGVTQTPRYLIKTRGQQVTLSCSPISGHRSVSWYQQTPGQGLQFLFEYFSETQRNKGNFPGRFSGRQFSNSRSEMNVSTLELGDSALYLCASSLMLIQGAEAFFGQGTRLTVV.

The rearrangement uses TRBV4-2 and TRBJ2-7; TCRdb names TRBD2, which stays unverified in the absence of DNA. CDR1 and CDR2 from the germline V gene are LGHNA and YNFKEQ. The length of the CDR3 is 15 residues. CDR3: CASSPRDFISYEQYF.

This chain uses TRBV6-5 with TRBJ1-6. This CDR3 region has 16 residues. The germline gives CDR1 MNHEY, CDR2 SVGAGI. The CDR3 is CASSNRPGPGGLTLHF.

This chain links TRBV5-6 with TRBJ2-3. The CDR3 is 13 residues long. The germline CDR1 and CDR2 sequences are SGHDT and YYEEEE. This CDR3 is CASSSGNTNTQYF.

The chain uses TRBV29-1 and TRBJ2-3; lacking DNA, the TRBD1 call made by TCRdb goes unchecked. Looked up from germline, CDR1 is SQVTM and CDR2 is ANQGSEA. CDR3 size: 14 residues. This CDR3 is CSVRAAWSTDTQYF.

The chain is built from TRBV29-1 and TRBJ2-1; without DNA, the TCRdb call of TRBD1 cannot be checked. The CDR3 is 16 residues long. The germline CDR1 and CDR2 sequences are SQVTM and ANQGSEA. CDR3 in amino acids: CSVEGIPGQGVNEQFF.

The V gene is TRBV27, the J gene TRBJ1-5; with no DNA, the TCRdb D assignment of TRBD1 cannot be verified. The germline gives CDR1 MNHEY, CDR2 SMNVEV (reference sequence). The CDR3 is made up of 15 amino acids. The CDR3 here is CASRPQQGGNQPQHF.

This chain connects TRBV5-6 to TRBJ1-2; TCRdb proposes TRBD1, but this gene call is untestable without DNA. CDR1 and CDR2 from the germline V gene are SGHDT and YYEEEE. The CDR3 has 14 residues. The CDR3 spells CASSPRQGRAGYTF. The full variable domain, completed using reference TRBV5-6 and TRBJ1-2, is DAGVTQSPTHLIKTRGQQVTLRCSPKSGHDTVSWYQQALGQGPQFIFQYYEEEERQRGNFPDRFSGHQFPNYSSELNVNALLLGDSALYLCASSPRQGRAGYTFGSGTRLTVV.

The CDR3 loop is CASSLPPSGGGSKNIQYF. The J gene is TRBJ2-4, the V gene TRBV28; as DNA is missing, the TRBD2 call by TCRdb cannot be tested. Per the germline V gene, CDR1 is MDHEN and CDR2 is SYDVKM. CDR3 length equals 18 residues.

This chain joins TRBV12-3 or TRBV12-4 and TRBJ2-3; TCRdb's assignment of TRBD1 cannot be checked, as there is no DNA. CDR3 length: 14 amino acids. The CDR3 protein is CASRRDPSTDTQYF.

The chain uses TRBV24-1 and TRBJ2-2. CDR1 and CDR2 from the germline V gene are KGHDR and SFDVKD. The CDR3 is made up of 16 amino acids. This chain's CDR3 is CATSDRRTGNTGELFF.

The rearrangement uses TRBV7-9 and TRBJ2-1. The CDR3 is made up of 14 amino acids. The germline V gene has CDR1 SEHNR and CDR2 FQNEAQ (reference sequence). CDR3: CASSWGDSYNEQFF.

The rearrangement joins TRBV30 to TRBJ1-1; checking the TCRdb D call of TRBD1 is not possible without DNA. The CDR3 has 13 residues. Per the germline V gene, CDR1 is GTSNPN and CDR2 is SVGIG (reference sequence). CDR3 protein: CAWGTNPNTEAFF.

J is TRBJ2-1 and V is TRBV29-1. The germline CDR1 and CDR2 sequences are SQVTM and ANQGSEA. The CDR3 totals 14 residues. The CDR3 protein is CSVMGVESYNEQFF.

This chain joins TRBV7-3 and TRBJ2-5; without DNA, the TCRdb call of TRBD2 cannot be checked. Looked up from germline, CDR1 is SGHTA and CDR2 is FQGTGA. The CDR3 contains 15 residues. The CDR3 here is CASSLRGGGVETQYF.

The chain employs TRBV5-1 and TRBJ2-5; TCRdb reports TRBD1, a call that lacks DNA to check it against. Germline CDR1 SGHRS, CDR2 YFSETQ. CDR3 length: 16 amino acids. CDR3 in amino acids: CASSLSGTELQETQYF.

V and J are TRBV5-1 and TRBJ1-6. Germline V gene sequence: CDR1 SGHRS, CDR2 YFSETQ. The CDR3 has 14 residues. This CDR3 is CASSYDRDNSPLHF.

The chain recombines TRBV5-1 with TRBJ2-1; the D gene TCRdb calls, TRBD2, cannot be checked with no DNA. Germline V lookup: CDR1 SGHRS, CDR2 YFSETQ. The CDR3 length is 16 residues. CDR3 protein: CASSFLAGSTNNEQFF. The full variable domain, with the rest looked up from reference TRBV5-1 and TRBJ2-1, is KAGVTQTPRYLIKTRGQQVTLSCSPISGHRSVSWYQQTPGQGLQFLFEYFSETQRNKGNFPGRFSGRQFSNSRSEMNVSTLELGDSALYLCASSFLAGSTNNEQFFGPGTRLTVL.

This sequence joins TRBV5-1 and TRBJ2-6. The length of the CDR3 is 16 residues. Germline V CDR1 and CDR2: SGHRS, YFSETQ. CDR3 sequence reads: CASSPPHPSGANVLTF.